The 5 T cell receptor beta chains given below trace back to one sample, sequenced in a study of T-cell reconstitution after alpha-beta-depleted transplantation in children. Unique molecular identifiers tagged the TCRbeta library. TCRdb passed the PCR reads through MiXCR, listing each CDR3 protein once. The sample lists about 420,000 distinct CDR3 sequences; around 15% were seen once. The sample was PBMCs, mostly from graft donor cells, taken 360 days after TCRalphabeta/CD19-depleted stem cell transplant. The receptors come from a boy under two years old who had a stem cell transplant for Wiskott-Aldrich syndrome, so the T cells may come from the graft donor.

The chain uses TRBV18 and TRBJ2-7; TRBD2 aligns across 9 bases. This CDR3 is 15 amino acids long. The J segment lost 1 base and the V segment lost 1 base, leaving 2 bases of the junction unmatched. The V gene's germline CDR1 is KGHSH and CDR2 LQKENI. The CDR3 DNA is TGTGCCAGCTCACCACTAGCGGGAGAATCCTACGAGCAGTACTTC. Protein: CASSPLAGESYEQYF.

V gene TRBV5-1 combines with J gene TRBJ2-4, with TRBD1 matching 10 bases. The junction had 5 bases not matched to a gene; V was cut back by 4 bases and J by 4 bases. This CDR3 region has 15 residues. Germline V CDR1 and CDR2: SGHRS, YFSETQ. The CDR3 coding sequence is TGCGCCAGCAGCGGCCGGGACAGGGGAAAAAACATTCAGTACTTC. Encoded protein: CASSGRDRGKNIQYF.

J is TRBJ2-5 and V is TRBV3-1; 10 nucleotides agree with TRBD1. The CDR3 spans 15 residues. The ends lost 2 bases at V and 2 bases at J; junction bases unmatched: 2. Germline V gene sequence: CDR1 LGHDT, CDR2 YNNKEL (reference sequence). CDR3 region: CASSQRTGGQETQYF. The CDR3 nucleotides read TGTGCCAGCAGCCAACGGACAGGGGGTCAAGAGACCCAGTACTTC.

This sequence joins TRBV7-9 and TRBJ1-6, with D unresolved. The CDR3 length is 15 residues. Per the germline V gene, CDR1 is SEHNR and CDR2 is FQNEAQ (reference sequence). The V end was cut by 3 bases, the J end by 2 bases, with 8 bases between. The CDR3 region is CASSFSETYNSPLHF. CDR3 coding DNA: TGTGCCAGCAGCTTTAGTGAGACCTATAATTCACCCCTCCACTTT.

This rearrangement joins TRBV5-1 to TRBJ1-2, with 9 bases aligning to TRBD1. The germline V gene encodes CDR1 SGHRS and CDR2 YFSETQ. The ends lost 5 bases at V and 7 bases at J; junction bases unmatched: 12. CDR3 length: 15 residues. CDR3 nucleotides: TGCGCCAGCAGTAGTTCGGACAGGGGACTGGGTGGCTACACCTTC. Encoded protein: CASSSSDRGLGGYTF.